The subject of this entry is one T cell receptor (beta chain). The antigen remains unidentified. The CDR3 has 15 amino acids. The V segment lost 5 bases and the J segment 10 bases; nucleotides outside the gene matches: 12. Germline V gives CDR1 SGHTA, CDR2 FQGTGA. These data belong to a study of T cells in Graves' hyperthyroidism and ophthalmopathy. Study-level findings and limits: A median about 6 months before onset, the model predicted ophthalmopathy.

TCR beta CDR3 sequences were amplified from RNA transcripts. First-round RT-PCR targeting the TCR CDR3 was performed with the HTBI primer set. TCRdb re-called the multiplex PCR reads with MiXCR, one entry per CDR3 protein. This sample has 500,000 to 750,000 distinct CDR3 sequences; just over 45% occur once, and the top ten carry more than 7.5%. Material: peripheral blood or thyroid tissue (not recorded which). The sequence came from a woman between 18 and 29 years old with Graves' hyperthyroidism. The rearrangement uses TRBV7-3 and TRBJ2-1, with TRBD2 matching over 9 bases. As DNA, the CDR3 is TGTGCCAGCAGCCCCCAGAAGGCTAGCGGGACGGAGCAGTTCTTC. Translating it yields CASSPQKASGTEQFF.